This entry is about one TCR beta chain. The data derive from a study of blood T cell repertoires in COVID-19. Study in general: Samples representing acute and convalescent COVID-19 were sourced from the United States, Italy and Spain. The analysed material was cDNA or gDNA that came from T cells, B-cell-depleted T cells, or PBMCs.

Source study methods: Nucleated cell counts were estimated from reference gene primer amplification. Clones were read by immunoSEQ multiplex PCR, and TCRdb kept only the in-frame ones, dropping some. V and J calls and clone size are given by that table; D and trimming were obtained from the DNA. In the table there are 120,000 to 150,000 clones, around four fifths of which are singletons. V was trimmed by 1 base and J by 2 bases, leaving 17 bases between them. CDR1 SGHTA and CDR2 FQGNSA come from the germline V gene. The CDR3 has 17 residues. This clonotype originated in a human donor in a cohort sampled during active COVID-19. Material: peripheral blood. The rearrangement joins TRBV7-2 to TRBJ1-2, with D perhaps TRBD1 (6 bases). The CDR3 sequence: CASSLGGLSEINYGYTF. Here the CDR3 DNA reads TGTGCCAGCAGCTTAGGGGGGCTTTCCGAAATAAACTATGGCTACACCTTC. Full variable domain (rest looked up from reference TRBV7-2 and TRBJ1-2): GAGVSQSPSNKVTEKGKDVELRCDPISGHTALYWYRQSLGQGLEFLIYFQGNSAPDKSGLPSDRFSAERTGGSVSTLTIQRTQQEDSAVYLCASSLGGLSEINYGYTFGSGTRLTVV.